This T cell receptor (beta chain) was identified during a study of OX40 agonist ivuxolimab in advanced cancers. Study-wide context: Ivuxolimab was a fully human IgG2 agonistic monoclonal antibody targeting the costimulatory receptor OX40 (CD134). Intravenous ivuxolimab was administered to patients every 2 weeks at six dose levels: 0.01, 0.1, 0.3, 1.5, 3 and 10 mg/kg. Among the roughly 52 dose-escalation patients, around 19 had hepatocellular carcinoma, approximately 15 melanoma, 9 renal cell carcinoma and 9 head and neck cancer. In the dose-escalation cohort, 82.7% of patients were male, and the mean age was about 55 years, with a range of about 23 to 85. Patients were allowed to have had prior anti-PD-1, anti-PD-L1 or anti-CTLA-4 therapy, and approximately 40% of the dose-escalation patients had been treated with checkpoint inhibitors. Partial responses were achieved by three dose-escalation patients, of whom one had hepatocellular carcinoma and two had cutaneous melanoma. The purpose of peripheral TCRbeta sequencing was to test whether ivuxolimab changed TCR sequence diversity and led to clonal T-cell expansion. The paper reports the monotherapy dose-escalation portion (N = 52 patients) of the phase I ivuxolimab trial.

There are 13 amino acids in the CDR3, from cysteine to phenylalanine inclusive. Only the CDR3 portion is preserved as DNA: 39 bases, with reading frame beginning at the first base. CDR1 SGHNT and CDR2 YYREEE are derived from the germline V gene (reference sequence). Between the V and J ends, shortened by 0 bases and 7 bases respectively, the junction contains 5 bases. Patients with a history of autoimmune disease or receiving systemic immunosuppression were excluded from the trial. Peripheral blood for TCR sequencing was collected from all dose cohorts at baseline, on cycle 4 day 1, and on cycle 7 day 1. Samples came from an open-label, multicenter, first-in-human phase I dose-escalation trial of ivuxolimab. Adults with locally advanced or metastatic head and neck squamous cell, hepatocellular, melanoma or renal cell carcinoma were enrolled in the trial. Before TCR sequencing, CD4+ T cells and CD8+ T cells from peripheral blood were sorted into separate populations.

Broad study findings and their caveats: After ivuxolimab, expanded clones were on average more numerous among CD8+ T cells than among CD4+ T cells. Low levels of normalized T-cell clonal expansion were also seen in some patients who did not respond. Clonal expansion of both CD4+ and CD8+ blood T cells was observed from baseline to week 6 at doses 0.1 to 3.0 mg/kg. In the 0.1-3.0 mg/kg groups, partial responders had among the lowest normalized peripheral clonal expansion, particularly in CD8+ T cells. The antigen specificity of the peripheral T cells that underwent clonal expansion was not determined.

Genomic DNA was isolated from the sorted cells so that the TCRbeta CDR3 region could be sequenced. TCRbeta CDR3 regions were sequenced using the immunoSEQ Assay. The source is immuneACCESS, and TCRdb retained only in-frame sequences with V and J called. Part of the clones is not carried over; for the studies checked, unresolved V genes explain less than half of this, and the remainder is unexplained. The sample table holds 50,000 to 65,000 clones, of which approximately 80% were seen once. The top ten constitute around 5% of the sample. This clone came up a few times. Its antigen is currently not known. The sample holds no much larger clone one base away, and base qualities are not on file.

This sequence was found in an adult with an advanced solid tumor such as melanoma, head and neck, liver or kidney cancer. Sequenced material: CD4+ or CD8+ T cells sorted from blood, taken in a trial of the OX40 agonist ivuxolimab. The V and J genes are TRBV5-4 and TRBJ1-6, and perhaps TRBD1 as D gene, on 5 matching bases. The DNA reads TGTGCCAGCAGCTTGGACAGGAATTCACCCCTCCACTTT. Protein translation: CASSLDRNSPLHF.